The rows below give T cell receptor beta chains drawn from one sample of a study of shared clonotypes between healthy human individuals. This table comes from immunoSEQ multiplex PCR, and its TCRdb copy is limited to in-frame clones, with some not included. The sample records over 1.5 million clones, approximately 98% being singletons. The specimen was naive CD4+ T cells sorted from blood. Every receptor here comes from a man aged 25-45 years in good health. Each CDR3 is given with its conserved first and last residue. The D gene is left open where the match is weak. Clone size appears in some rows only: once, few, many, or a class for an expanded clone.

j_call d_call clone_size v_call cdr3_aa cdr3_nt
TRBJ1-4 TRBD1 - TRBV19 CASSRDRKNEKLFF TGTGCCAGTAGTCGGGACAGAAAAAATGAAAAACTGTTTTTT
TRBJ2-6 TRBD1 - TRBV5-4 CASSLGQGAGANVLTF TGTGCCAGCAGCTTGGGACAGGGGGCCGGGGCCAACGTCCTGACTTTC
TRBJ2-2 TRBD2 - TRBV5-1 CASRPPLSGRDTGELFF TGCGCCAGCAGACCCCCATTAAGCGGGAGAGACACCGGGGAGCTGTTTTTT
TRBJ2-2 TRBD2 - TRBV7-9 CASSRLAGITGELFF TGTGCCAGCAGCCGACTAGCGGGGATCACCGGGGAGCTGTTTTTT
TRBJ2-5 - - TRBV15 CATSATGGPGLRIQETQYF TGTGCCACCAGCGCCACCGGAGGGCCAGGGCTGCGGATCCAAGAGACCCAGTACTTC
TRBJ2-1 TRBD1 once TRBV5-5 CASSLEGAYNEQFF TGTGCCAGCAGCTTGGAGGGGGCATACAATGAGCAGTTCTTC
TRBJ2-2 TRBD1 few TRBV7-2 CASSPRDRGNTGELFF TGTGCCAGCAGCCCCCGGGACAGGGGGAACACCGGGGAGCTGTTTTTT
TRBJ2-1 - - TRBV7-5 CVRSFCSKQFF TGTGTCAGAAGCTTTTGTAGTAAGCAGTTCTTC
TRBJ1-3 - - TRBV7-9 CASSLATPRSGNTIYF TGTGCCAGCAGCTTAGCGACACCCCGCTCTGGAAACACCATATATTTT
TRBJ2-7 - - TRBV25-1 CASSVGPATKDEQYF TGTGCCAGCAGTGTGGGCCCTGCTACAAAGGACGAGCAGTACTTC
TRBJ2-6 TRBD1 - TRBV19 CASSLSGQGGSGANVLTF TGTGCCAGTAGTCTATCGGGACAGGGTGGCTCTGGGGCCAACGTCCTGACTTTC
TRBJ2-2 - - TRBV27 CASKFRGPGELFF TGTGCCAGCAAGTTTCGGGGACCCGGGGAGCTGTTTTTT
TRBJ2-7 - - TRBV5-6 CASSLATVYEQYF TGTGCCAGCAGCTTGGCGACAGTATACGAGCAGTACTTC
TRBJ2-7 - - TRBV2 CASSEVPRGEQYF TGTGCCAGCAGTGAGGTGCCCAGAGGCGAGCAGTACTTC
TRBJ1-2 - - TRBV28 CASWGIGGGHYGYTF TGTGCCAGCTGGGGTATCGGGGGCGGTCACTATGGCTACACCTTC
TRBJ1-5 - once TRBV28 CASSLEGQWGNQPQHF TGTGCCAGCAGTTTAGAGGGCCAATGGGGCAATCAGCCCCAGCATTTT
TRBJ2-5 - - TRBV7-2 CASPPLGGTGETQYF TGTGCCAGCCCACCTCTAGGGGGTACCGGAGAGACCCAGTACTTC
TRBJ2-7 TRBD2 - TRBV7-2 CASSLVVAGGYEQYF TGTGCCAGCAGCTTAGTGGTAGCGGGAGGATACGAGCAGTACTTC
TRBJ2-1 - - TRBV29-1 CSVEPLTGDEQFF TGCAGCGTTGAGCCTCTTACGGGGGATGAGCAGTTCTTC
TRBJ1-1 - - TRBV7-9 CASTQAGGNTEAFF TGTGCCAGCACCCAGGCGGGGGGCAACACTGAAGCTTTCTTT
TRBJ2-3 - - TRBV9 CASSDRVGRGATDTQYF TGTGCCAGCAGCGACCGTGTAGGAAGAGGGGCCACAGATACGCAGTATTTT
TRBJ2-2 TRBD1 - TRBV18 CASSPQGADTGELFF TGTGCCAGCTCACCACAGGGGGCGGACACCGGGGAGCTGTTTTTT
TRBJ2-2 - - TRBV9 CASSVGGLSTGELFF TGTGCCAGCAGCGTAGGTGGCTTATCGACCGGGGAGCTGTTTTTT
TRBJ2-1 TRBD2 - TRBV29-1 CSVDPSGRANEQFF TGCAGCGTTGACCCCAGCGGGAGGGCCAATGAGCAGTTCTTC
TRBJ2-1 - - TRBV5-4 CASSSDGLRPYNEQFF TGTGCCAGCAGCTCCGATGGACTAAGACCCTACAATGAGCAGTTCTTC
TRBJ2-1 TRBD2 - TRBV15 CATSRVATSGGEQFF TGTGCCACCAGCAGAGTCGCGACTAGCGGAGGAGAGCAGTTCTTC
TRBJ2-3 - - TRBV11-2 CASSYIPVGGRVSDKQYF TGTGCCAGCAGCTACATACCCGTCGGGGGGCGCGTTTCAGATAAGCAGTATTTT
TRBJ2-3 - - TRBV7-2 CASSLNWARGADTQYF TGTGCCAGCAGCTTAAACTGGGCAAGAGGAGCAGATACGCAGTATTTT
TRBJ2-1 TRBD2 - TRBV20-1 CSAVLAVEQFF TGCAGTGCTGTACTAGCGGTTGAGCAGTTCTTC
TRBJ2-2 - - TRBV30 CAWTSITPNTGELFF TGTGCCTGGACGTCGATTACTCCGAACACCGGGGAGCTGTTTTTT
TRBJ1-1 - - TRBV6-5 CASSRPGLSAEAFF TGTGCCAGCAGCCGACCGGGACTTTCAGCCGAAGCTTTCTTT
TRBJ1-3 - once TRBV18 CASSPRVGDSGNTIYF TGTGCCAGCTCACCACGAGTCGGGGACTCTGGAAACACCATATATTTT
TRBJ2-7 - once TRBV7-2 CASSSEGLTIYEQYF TGTGCCAGCAGCTCAGAAGGGTTAACGATCTACGAGCAGTACTTC
TRBJ2-7 - - TRBV6-6 CASSYPLSVRYEQYF TGTGCCAGCAGTTACCCGTTATCGGTACGCTACGAGCAGTACTTC
TRBJ1-2 - - TRBV4-1 CASSRPERVIGGYTF TGCGCCAGCAGCCGGCCGGAAAGGGTCATAGGAGGCTACACCTTC
TRBJ2-1 - - TRBV7-6 CASSSWANEQFF TGTGCCAGCAGCTCTTGGGCAAATGAGCAGTTCTTC
TRBJ2-3 - - TRBV10-3 CAISEWPGTRTDTQYF TGTGCCATCAGTGAGTGGCCAGGGACAAGGACAGATACGCAGTATTTT
TRBJ1-5 TRBD1 - TRBV2 CASARDRGRNQPQHF TGTGCCAGCGCTCGGGACAGGGGCCGCAATCAGCCCCAGCATTTT
TRBJ2-3 TRBD2 - TRBV5-1 CASSSGLAGTTDTQYF TGCGCCAGCAGCTCGGGACTAGCGGGTACCACAGATACGCAGTATTTT
TRBJ2-5 TRBD1 - TRBV7-6 CASSFDREETQYF TGTGCCAGCAGCTTTGACAGGGAAGAGACCCAGTACTTC